The rows below give T cell receptor beta chains drawn from one sample of a study of TIL therapy for anti-PD-1-resistant metastatic lung cancer. This table comes from immunoSEQ multiplex PCR, and its TCRdb copy is limited to in-frame clones, with some not included. The table lists roughly 50,000 clones, 55% to 75% of them singletons. The material sequenced was tumor tissue, taken at baseline. Receptors were obtained from a person aged 25 to 80 with non-small cell lung cancer. The CDR3 runs from the conserved cysteine through the conserved F or W. The order of the fields is J gene, CDR3 length, D gene, V gene, clone size, CDR3 DNA, CDR3 protein. The D gene is left open where the match is weak. Rows may omit the clone size; those that give it use once, few, many or a size class.

J gene: TRBJ2-7
CDR3 length: 16
D gene: NA
V gene: TRBV5-6
clone size: NA
CDR3 DNA: TGTGCCAGCCGCCCTCAGTACGGTTTACGGCCCTACGAGCAGTACTTC
CDR3 protein: CASRPQYGLRPYEQYF

J gene: TRBJ2-7
CDR3 length: 14
D gene: TRBD1
V gene: TRBV6-1
clone size: NA
CDR3 DNA: TGTGCCAGCAAGGGGACAGGGTGGAATGGGGAGCAGTACTTC
CDR3 protein: CASKGTGWNGEQYF

J gene: TRBJ1-6
CDR3 length: 15
D gene: TRBD1
V gene: TRBV6-6
clone size: NA
CDR3 DNA: TGTGCCAGCACAGGGGGGAGCGGGCATAATTCACCCCTCCACTTT
CDR3 protein: CASTGGSGHNSPLHF

J gene: TRBJ2-1
CDR3 length: 14
D gene: TRBD2
V gene: TRBV6-5
clone size: NA
CDR3 DNA: TGTGCCAGTGGACTAGCGGGGGCCGGGTATGAGCAGTTCTTC
CDR3 protein: CASGLAGAGYEQFF

J gene: TRBJ2-5
CDR3 length: 12
D gene: NA
V gene: TRBV7-9
clone size: once
CDR3 DNA: TGTGCCAGCAGCAGGAGGGGGGAGACCCAGTACTTC
CDR3 protein: CASSRRGETQYF

J gene: TRBJ2-2
CDR3 length: 16
D gene: TRBD2
V gene: TRBV5-4
clone size: NA
CDR3 DNA: TGTGCCAGCAGCCGCCCGGGGGAGGGACGCACCGGGGAGCTGTTTTTT
CDR3 protein: CASSRPGEGRTGELFF

J gene: TRBJ2-7
CDR3 length: 15
D gene: NA
V gene: TRBV28
clone size: NA
CDR3 DNA: TGTGCCAGCAAACAGGGGGGGACGGACCCCTACGAGCAGTACTTC
CDR3 protein: CASKQGGTDPYEQYF

J gene: TRBJ2-7
CDR3 length: 14
D gene: NA
V gene: TRBV5-1
clone size: NA
CDR3 DNA: TGCGCCAGCAGCACCTCTGGGGCAACCTACGAGCAGTACTTC
CDR3 protein: CASSTSGATYEQYF

J gene: TRBJ1-2
CDR3 length: 13
D gene: TRBD1
V gene: TRBV19
clone size: NA
CDR3 DNA: TGTGCCAGTTCCGACAGGGTTTTCGAGCTCTACACCTTC
CDR3 protein: CASSDRVFELYTF

J gene: TRBJ2-3
CDR3 length: 14
D gene: NA
V gene: TRBV6-4
clone size: NA
CDR3 DNA: TGTGCCAGCAGTGACAAGGGGGGTTCAGATACGCAGTATTTT
CDR3 protein: CASSDKGGSDTQYF